These 9 T cell receptor beta chains share one sample of origin, sequenced in a study of shared clonotypes between healthy human individuals. The naive CD8 population came from CD45RO-negative cells selected for CCR7, without terminally differentiated effector memory CD45RA+ cells. Data came from immunoSEQ multiplex PCR; TCRdb stores just in-frame clones and leaves some out. In the table there are about 800,000 clones, around 96% of which are singletons. Sequencing was done on a sample of naive CD8+ T cells sorted from blood. Every receptor here comes from a man aged 25-45 years in good health.

The rearrangement uses TRBV4-1 and TRBJ2-7, with no clear D. This CDR3 region has 15 residues. Germline V gives CDR1 MGHRA, CDR2 YSYEKL. V lost 4 bases and J lost 0, with 13 bases in between. The CDR3 nucleotides read TGCGCCAGCAGCCTATTAACCTACAGCTCCTACGAGCAGTACTTC. As protein: CASSLLTYSSYEQYF.

In its sample, this clone was seen once. The V and J genes are TRBV5-4 and TRBJ2-7; 8 bases agree with TRBD2. CDR1 and CDR2 from the germline V gene are SGHNT and YYREEE (reference sequence). CDR3 length equals 15 residues. The V and J ends lost 4 bases and 3 bases, in that order; junction bases with no gene match: 9. The CDR3 sequence: CASSPPGTRGYEQYF. The CDR3 region has the DNA TGTGCCAGCAGCCCCCCCGGGACTAGAGGCTACGAGCAGTACTTC.

This clone is a singleton in its sample. The sample contains more than one DNA sequence encoding this CDR3. The gene calls are TRBV27 and TRBJ2-7, with a tentative D call TRBD2 (5 bases). The V gene lost 1 base and the J gene lost 7 bases, with 8 bases spanning the gap. This CDR3 has 12 amino acids. Germline assignment: CDR1 MNHEY and CDR2 SMNVEV (reference sequence). The CDR3 nucleotides are TGTGCCAGCAGTTTATTAGGGAGAGAGCAGTACTTC. This codes for CASSLLGREQYF.

The gene calls are TRBV6-4 and TRBJ1-1; D is unclear. The V and J ends lost 3 bases and 1 base respectively, with 6 bases between them. The CDR3 is 13 amino acids. Germline V gives CDR1 MRHNA, CDR2 SNTAGT. Here the CDR3 DNA reads TGTGCCAGCAGTGAAGCGGGGAACACTGAAGCTTTCTTT. It is translated as CASSEAGNTEAFF.

V and J are TRBV20-1 and TRBJ2-1; no definite D call. V was shortened by 5 bases and J by 9 bases, with 8 bases between the two germline ends. Germline CDR1 and CDR2: DFQATT and SNEGSKA (reference sequence). The CDR3 is 10 residues long. The CDR3 nucleotides are TGCAGTGCTCCCTGGGGTGAGCAGTTCTTC. It specifies CSAPWGEQFF.

V gene TRBV11-2 combines with J gene TRBJ1-1; D is unresolved. In germline, CDR1 is SGHAT, CDR2 FQNNGV. The CDR3 is made up of 17 amino acids. Between the trimmed V and J ends, which lost 4 bases and 1 base, there was a span of 19 bases. CDR3 loop: CASSSRADGLKNTEAFF. CDR3 nucleotide sequence: TGTGCCAGCAGCTCCCGGGCGGACGGCCTGAAGAACACTGAAGCTTTCTTT.

J is TRBJ2-1 and V is TRBV28; TRBD1 is a possible D gene (6 bases). V was pared by 8 bases and J by 6 bases, with 14 bases between. CDR3 length equals 13 residues. CDR1 is MDHEN, CDR2 SYDVKM, per germline. This chain's CDR3 is CASRQDGSNEQFF. Written as DNA, the CDR3 is TGTGCCAGCCGACAGGACGGAAGCAATGAGCAGTTCTTC.

Note on this clone: Other nucleotide sequences in the sample specify the same CDR3. The V and J genes are TRBV5-1 and TRBJ1-1; no clear D. Trimming removed 0 bases at V and 1 base at J, with 7 bases between. CDR1 is SGHRS, CDR2 YFSETQ, per germline. This CDR3 region has 14 residues. CDR3 in DNA: TGCGCCAGCAGCTTGGGGGGAGCGAACACTGAAGCTTTCTTT. Translating it yields CASSLGGANTEAFF.

With respect to this clone: The junction differs from germline at one of its ends, possibly a read error. The V gene is TRBV7-7, the J gene TRBJ2-3; 8 bases are a match to TRBD2. The CDR3 length is 14 residues. From germline, CDR1 is SSHAT and CDR2 FNYEAQ (reference sequence). CDR3: CASSKTSVGDTQYF. The CDR3, as DNA: TGTGCTAGCAGCAAGACTAGCGTTGGAGATACGCAGTATTTT.